This TCR beta chain originates from a study of T cells in Graves' hyperthyroidism and ophthalmopathy. TCR beta CDR3 regions were amplified from RNA transcripts. First-round RT-PCR with HTBI primers amplified the TCR CDR3 region. TCRdb recomputed calls from the multiplex PCR reads with MiXCR, one row per CDR3 protein. This table holds 600,000 or so distinct CDR3 sequences, roughly 50% found once. The CDR3 consists of 11 residues. J lost 8 bases, V lost 10 bases, and 4 bases had no gene match. The germline CDR1 and CDR2 sequences are SNHLY and FYNNEI. Sequenced sample: peripheral blood or thyroid tissue (not recorded which). The source is a woman aged 18-29 years with Graves' hyperthyroidism. V is TRBV2 and J is TRBJ1-4; 7 bases are shared with TRBD1. The CDR3 loop is CANRGGEKLFF. Written as DNA, the CDR3 is TGTGCCAACAGGGGTGGGGAAAAACTGTTTTTT. Based on the CDR3 plus reference TRBV2 and TRBJ1-4, the full variable domain is EPEVTQTPSHQVTQMGQEVILRCVPISNHLYFYWYRQILGQKVEFLVSFYNNEISEKSEIFDDQFSVERPDGSNFTLKIRSTKLEDSAMYFCANRGGEKLFFGSGTQLSVL.